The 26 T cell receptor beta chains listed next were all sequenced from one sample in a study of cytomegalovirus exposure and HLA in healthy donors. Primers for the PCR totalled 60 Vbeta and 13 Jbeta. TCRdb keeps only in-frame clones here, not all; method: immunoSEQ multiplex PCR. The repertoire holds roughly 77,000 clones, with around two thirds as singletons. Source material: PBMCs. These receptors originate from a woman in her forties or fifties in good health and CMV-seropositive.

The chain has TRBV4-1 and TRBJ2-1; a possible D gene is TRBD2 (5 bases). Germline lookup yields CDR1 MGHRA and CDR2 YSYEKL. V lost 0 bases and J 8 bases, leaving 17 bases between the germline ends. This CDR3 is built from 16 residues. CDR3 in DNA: TGCGCCAGCAGCCAAGAAGCGAACGGGGTAGGCGATGAGCAGTTCTTC. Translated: CASSQEANGVGDEQFF.

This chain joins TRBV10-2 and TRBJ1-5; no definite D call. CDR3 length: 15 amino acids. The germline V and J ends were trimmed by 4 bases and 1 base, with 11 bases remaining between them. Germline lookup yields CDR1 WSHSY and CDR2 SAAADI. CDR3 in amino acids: CASSAAAGSNQPQHF. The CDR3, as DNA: TGCGCCAGCAGTGCGGCGGCTGGCAGCAATCAGCCCCAGCATTTT.

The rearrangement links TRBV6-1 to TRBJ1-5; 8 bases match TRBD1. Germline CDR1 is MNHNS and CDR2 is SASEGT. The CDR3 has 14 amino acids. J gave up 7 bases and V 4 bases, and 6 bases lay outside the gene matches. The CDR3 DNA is TGTGCCAGCAGTGCAGGGACAGGATGGCAGCCCCAGCATTTT. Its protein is CASSAGTGWQPQHF.

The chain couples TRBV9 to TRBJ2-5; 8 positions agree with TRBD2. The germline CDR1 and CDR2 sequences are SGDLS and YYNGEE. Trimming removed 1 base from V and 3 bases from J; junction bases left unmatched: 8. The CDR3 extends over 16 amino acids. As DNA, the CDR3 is TGTGCCAGCAGCGTAATGAGCGGGGGATTAGAAGAGACCCAGTACTTC. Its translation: CASSVMSGGLEETQYF.

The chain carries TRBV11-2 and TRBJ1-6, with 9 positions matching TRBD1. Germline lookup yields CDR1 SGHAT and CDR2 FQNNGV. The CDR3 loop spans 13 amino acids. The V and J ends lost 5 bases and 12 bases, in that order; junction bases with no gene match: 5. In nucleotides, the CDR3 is TGTGCCAGCAGCCAACAGGACAGGGGACCCCTCCACTTT. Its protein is CASSQQDRGPLHF.

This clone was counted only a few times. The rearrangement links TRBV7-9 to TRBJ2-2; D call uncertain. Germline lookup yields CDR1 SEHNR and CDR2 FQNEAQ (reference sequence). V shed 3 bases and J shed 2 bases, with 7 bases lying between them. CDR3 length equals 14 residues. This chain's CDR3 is CASSFTPNTGELFF. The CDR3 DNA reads TGTGCCAGCAGCTTTACACCTAACACCGGGGAGCTGTTTTTT. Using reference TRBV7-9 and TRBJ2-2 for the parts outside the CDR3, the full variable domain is DTGVSQNPRHKITKRGQNVTFRCDPISEHNRLYWYRQTLGQGPEFLTYFQNEAQLEKSRLLSDRFSAERPKGSFSTLEIQRTEQGDSAMYLCASSFTPNTGELFFGEGSRLTVL.

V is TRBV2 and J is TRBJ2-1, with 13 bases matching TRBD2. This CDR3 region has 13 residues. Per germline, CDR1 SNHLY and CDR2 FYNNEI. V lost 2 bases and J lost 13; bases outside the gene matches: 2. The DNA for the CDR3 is TGTGCCAGCAGTGAATGGACTAGCGGGGGACAGTTCTTC. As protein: CASSEWTSGGQFF.

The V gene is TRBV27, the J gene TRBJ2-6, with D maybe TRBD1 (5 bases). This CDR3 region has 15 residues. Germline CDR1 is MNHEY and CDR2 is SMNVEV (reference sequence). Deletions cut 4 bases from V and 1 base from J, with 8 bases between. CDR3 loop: CASSSRASGANVLTF. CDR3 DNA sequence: TGTGCCAGCAGTTCCAGGGCTTCTGGGGCCAACGTCCTGACTTTC.

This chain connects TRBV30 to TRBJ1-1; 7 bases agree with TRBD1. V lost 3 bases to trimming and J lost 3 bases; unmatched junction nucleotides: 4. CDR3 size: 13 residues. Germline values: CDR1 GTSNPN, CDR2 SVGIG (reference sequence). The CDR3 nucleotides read TGTGCCTGGAGCAGGGGGGCCTACACTGAAGCTTTCTTT. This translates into CAWSRGAYTEAFF.

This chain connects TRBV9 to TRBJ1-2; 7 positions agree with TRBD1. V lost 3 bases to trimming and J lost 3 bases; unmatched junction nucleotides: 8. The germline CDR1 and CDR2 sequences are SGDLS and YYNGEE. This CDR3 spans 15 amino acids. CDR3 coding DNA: TGTGCCAGCAGCGGAGACAGGGCTGGGGACTATGGCTACACCTTC. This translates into CASSGDRAGDYGYTF.

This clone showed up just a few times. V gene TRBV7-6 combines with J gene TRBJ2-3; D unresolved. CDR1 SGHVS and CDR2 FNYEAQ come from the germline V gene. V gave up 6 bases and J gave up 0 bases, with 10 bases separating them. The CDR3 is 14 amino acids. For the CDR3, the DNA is TGTGCCAGCAGGGATAGCAGAAGCACAGATACGCAGTATTTT. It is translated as CASRDSRSTDTQYF.

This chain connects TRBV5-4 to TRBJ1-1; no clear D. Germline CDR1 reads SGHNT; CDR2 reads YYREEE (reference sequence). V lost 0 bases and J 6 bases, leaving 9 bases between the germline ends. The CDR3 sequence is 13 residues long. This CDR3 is CASSLATDAEAFF. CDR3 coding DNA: TGTGCCAGCAGCTTGGCAACAGACGCTGAAGCTTTCTTT. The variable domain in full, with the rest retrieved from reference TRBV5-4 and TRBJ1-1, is ETGVTQSPTHLIKTRGQQVTLRCSSQSGHNTVSWYQQALGQGPQFIFQYYREEENGRGNFPPRFSGLQFPNYSSELNVNALELDDSALYLCASSLATDAEAFFGQGTRLTVV.

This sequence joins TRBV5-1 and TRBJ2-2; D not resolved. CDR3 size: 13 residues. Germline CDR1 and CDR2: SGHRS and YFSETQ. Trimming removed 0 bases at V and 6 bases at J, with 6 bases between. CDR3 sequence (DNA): TGCGCCAGCAGCTTGGATCCCTCCGGGGAGCTGTTTTTT. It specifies CASSLDPSGELFF.

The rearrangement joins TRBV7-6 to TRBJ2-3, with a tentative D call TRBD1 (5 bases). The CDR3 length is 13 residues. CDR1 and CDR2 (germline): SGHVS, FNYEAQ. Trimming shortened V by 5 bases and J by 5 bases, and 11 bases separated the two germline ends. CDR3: CASSTRTRDTQYF. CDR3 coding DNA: TGTGCCAGCAGCACCAGGACAAGAGATACGCAGTATTTT.

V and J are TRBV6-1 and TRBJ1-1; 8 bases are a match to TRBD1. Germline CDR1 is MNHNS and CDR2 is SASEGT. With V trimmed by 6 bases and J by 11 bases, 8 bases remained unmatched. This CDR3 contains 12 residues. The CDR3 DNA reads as TGTGCCAGCAGGGAGCCGACAGGGGCGGCTTTCTTT. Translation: CASREPTGAAFF.

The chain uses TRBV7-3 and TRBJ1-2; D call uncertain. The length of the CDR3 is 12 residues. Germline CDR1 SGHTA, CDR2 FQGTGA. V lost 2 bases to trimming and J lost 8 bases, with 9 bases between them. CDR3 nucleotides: TGTGCCAGCAGCTTACCAGGCTCCGGCTACACCTTC. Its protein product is CASSLPGSGYTF.

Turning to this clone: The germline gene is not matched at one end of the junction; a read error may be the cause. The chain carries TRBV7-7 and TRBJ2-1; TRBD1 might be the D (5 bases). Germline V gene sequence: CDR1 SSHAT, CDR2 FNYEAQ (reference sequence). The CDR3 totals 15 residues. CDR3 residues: CASSLTGSSYNEQFF. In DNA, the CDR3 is TGTGCTAGCAGCCTCACAGGATCCTCCTACAATGAGCAGTTCTTC.

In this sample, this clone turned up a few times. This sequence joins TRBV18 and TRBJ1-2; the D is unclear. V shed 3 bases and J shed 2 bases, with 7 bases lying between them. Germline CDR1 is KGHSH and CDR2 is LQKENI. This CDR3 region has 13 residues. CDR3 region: CASSPDGNYGYTF. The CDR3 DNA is TGTGCCAGCTCACCTGACGGGAACTATGGCTACACCTTC. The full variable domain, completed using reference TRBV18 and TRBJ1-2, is NAGVMQNPRHLVRRRGQEARLRCSPMKGHSHVYWYRQLPEEGLKFMVYLQKENIIDESGMPKERFSAEFPKEGPSILRIQQVVRGDSAAYFCASSPDGNYGYTFGSGTRLTVV.

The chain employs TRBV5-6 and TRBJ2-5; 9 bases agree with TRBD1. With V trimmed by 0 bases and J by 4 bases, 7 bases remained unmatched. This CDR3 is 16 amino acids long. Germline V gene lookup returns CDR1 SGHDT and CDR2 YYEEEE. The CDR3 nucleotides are TGTGCCAGCAGCTTGGATGGACAGGGGCAAGGAGAGACCCAGTACTTC. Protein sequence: CASSLDGQGQGETQYF.

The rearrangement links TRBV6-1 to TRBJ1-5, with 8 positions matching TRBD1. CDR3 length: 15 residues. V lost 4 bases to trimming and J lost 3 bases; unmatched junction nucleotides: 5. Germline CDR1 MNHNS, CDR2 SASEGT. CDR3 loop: CASSGRGRDNQPQHF. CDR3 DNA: TGTGCCAGCAGTGGCAGGGGGCGGGACAATCAGCCCCAGCATTTT.

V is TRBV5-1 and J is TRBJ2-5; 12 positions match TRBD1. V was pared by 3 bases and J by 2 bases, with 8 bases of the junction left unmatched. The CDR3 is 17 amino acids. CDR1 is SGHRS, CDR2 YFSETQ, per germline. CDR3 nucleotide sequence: TGCGCCAGCAGCTGGGACAGGGGGCCTACGGGGCAAGAGACCCAGTACTTC. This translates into CASSWDRGPTGQETQYF.

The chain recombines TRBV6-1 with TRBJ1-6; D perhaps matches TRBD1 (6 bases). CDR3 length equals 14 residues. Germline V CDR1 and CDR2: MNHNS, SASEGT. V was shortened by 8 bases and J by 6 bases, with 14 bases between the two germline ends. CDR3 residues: CASADSLGNSPLHF. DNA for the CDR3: TGTGCCAGCGCGGACAGCTTGGGTAATTCACCCCTCCACTTT.

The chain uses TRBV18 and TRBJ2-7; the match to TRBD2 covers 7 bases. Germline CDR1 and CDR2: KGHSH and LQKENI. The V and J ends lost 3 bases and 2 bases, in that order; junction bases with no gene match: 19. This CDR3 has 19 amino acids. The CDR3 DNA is TGTGCCAGCTCACCCTCAGGGCCCCTTTTTGCGGGAGACACCTACGAGCAGTACTTC. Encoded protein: CASSPSGPLFAGDTYEQYF.

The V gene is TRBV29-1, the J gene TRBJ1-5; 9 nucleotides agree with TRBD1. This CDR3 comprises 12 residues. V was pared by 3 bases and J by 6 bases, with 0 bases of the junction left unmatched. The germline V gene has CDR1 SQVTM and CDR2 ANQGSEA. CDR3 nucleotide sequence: TGCAGCGTTGAGACAGGGGGTCAGCCCCAGCATTTT. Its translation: CSVETGGQPQHF. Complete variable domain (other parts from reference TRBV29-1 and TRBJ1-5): SAVISQKPSRDICQRGTSLTIQCQVDSQVTMMFWYRQQPGQSLTLIATANQGSEATYESGFVIDKFPISRPNLTFSTLTVSNMSPEDSSIYLCSVETGGQPQHFGDGTRLSIL.

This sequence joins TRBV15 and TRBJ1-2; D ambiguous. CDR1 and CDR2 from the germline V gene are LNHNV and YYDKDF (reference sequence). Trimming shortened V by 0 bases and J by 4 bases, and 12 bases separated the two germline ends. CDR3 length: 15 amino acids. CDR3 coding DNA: TGTGCCACCAGCAGAGATGAGGGTTTGGGCTATGGCTACACCTTC. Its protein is CATSRDEGLGYGYTF.

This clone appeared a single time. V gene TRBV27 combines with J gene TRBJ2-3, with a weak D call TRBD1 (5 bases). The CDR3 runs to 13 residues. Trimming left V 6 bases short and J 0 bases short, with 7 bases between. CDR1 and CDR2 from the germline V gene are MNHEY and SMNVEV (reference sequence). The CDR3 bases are TGTGCCAGCAGGACAGCAAGCACAGATACGCAGTATTTT. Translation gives CASRTASTDTQYF.